The following is a T cell receptor beta chain sequence with its context. Assay: immunoSEQ multiplex PCR; the TCRdb copy retains only in-frame clones and omits some. This sample has almost 400,000 clones, with 88% found just once. The sample comes from a study of blood T cell repertoires in COVID-19. Looking at the study overall: PBMCs, B-cell-depleted T cells, or T cells provided the cDNA or gDNA that made up the material.

With 1 base removed from V and 4 bases from J, the gap between germline ends came to 17 bases. The germline gives CDR1 SGHNT, CDR2 YYREEE (reference sequence). CDR3 size: 16 residues. Allocation to cohorts depended on clinical history reported by the participants. This TCR was sampled from a woman in her 30s with acute COVID-19. Sequencing input: PBMCs or T cells enriched from blood (not recorded which). V gene TRBV5-4 combines with J gene TRBJ1-1, with D tentatively TRBD1 (6 bases). The CDR3 is CASSLFGGAQVTEAFF. In DNA form, the CDR3 reads TGTGCCAGCAGCTTGTTCGGGGGGGCGCAGGTCACTGAAGCTTTCTTT.